This T cell receptor beta chain was documented in a study of CD8+ T cells in alopecia areata (dated 2018 in TCRdb). About the investigation overall: Treated patients were enrolled in an open-label pilot trial of oral tofacitinib at 5 to 10 mg twice daily for moderate-to-severe alopecia areata. RNA came from the PAXgene miRNA kit for fixed scalp, the miRNeasy kit for PBMCs, and the RNeasy kit for mouse skin. Tofacitinib was given for 6 to 18 months, followed by 6 months of follow-up off drug to assess delayed response and recurrence. immunoSEQ multiplex PCR using 35 Vbeta forward primers and 13 Jbeta reverse primers was used to amplify TCRbeta CDR3 regions. Biopsies were taken from tofacitinib-treated patients at baseline and again at 4 and 24 weeks into treatment, and several of those patients also had a later scalp biopsy. Human TCRbeta sequencing covered scalp tissue and sorted CD4+ and CD8+ peripheral blood T cells from patchy and totalis/universalis alopecia areata patients and healthy controls. The study used high-throughput TCRbeta sequencing to examine T cell clonal expansion in alopecia areata, in both the C3H/HeJ mouse model and human patients. Scalp clonality was compared among normal scalp (n=4), patchy alopecia areata scalp (n=8), and alopecia totalis/universalis scalp (n=8). The investigation overall reported the following: Resident alphabeta T cells in normal human skin are also sequenced, complicating scalp TCR repertoire analysis, unlike mouse skin dominated by gammadelta T cells. Compared with normal scalp, lesional scalp had higher clonality and more expanded CD8+ clones, particularly in alopecia totalis/universalis, a pattern that suggests antigenic drive. Compared with mice, TCR sequences shared between patients were less clear, possibly partly because of HLA diversity across the patient population.

Remarks on this clone: Its binding antigen is unknown. No base quality values were provided; no much bigger clone lies one nucleotide off.

Lesional scalp punch biopsies and peripheral blood were obtained from alopecia areata patients. After PBMCs were isolated by density centrifugation and stained for CD3, CD4 and CD8, a FACSAria was used to sort CD4+ and CD8+ T cells. Trimming takes 0 bases off V and 7 bases off J; junction bases not matched to a gene: 8. The CDR3 runs 15 residues from the cysteine to the phenylalanine. Just CDR3 DNA is preserved here, 45 bases in frame from base 1. As encoded in the germline V gene, CDR1 is SGHRS while CDR2 is YFSETQ. Libraries came from the immunoSEQ multiplex PCR assay. To provide template for TCR sequencing, every sample had RNA extracted and reverse transcribed into cDNA. First-strand cDNA was synthesized using SuperScript III with a 2:1 mix of oligo-dT and random hexamers. A synthetic immune receptor repertoire was used to measure amplification bias, and any remaining bias was corrected computationally. The source study handled its data this way. Raw reads were preprocessed to remove errors, and CDR3 was defined by IMGT conventions from the conserved cysteine to phenylalanine. To get clonality, Shannon entropy was normalized by log2 of the number of productive unique TCRs and the result was subtracted from 1. Whether scalp clones were CD4 or CD8 was inferred by matching scalp TCRbeta sequences against CD4 and CD8 repertoires sorted from blood. TCRdb's version of the immuneACCESS table is confined to in-frame rearrangements and falls short of the full clone set. An unresolved V gene accounts for under half of the shortfall where checked; the remainder is of unknown origin. V and J calls and clone size come straight from that table; D and trimming were deduced from the DNA. Across this sample there are more than 85,000 clones, with nearly 45% seen only once. The top ten clonotypes cover about 0.79% of the sample.

The origin of this receptor is a human donor with alopecia areata. Sequencing was done on a sample of CD4+ T cells sorted from blood. The chain joins TRBV5-1 to TRBJ2-7, and 9 junctional nucleotides match TRBD1. The base sequence is TGCGCCAGCAGCTTGGTTGGGGACAGGGTTGCGGAGCAGTACTTC. Its product reads: CASSLVGDRVAEQYF.